Listed below are T cell receptor beta chains from one sample, sequenced in a study of post-analysis software for immune sequencing data. TCRdb reprocessed the PCR reads with MiXCR, giving one entry per CDR3 protein. The sample yields some 800,000 distinct CDR3 sequences, around 46% seen once. Source material: blood. The receptors stem from a girl aged 5 to 17 with multiple sclerosis. Each CDR3 is given without its conserved first and last residue. Each record gives: V gene, CDR3 protein.

>TRBV28
ASSFVRGSSNQPQH
>TRBV20-1
SARGTEPYGHT
>TRBV20-1
SAPPRGGTDTQY
>TRBV4-2
ASSQDAGSAEAF
>TRBV29-1
SVESWAGYT
>TRBV12-3/TRBV12-4
ASSKRRGDYGYT
>TRBV15
ATSRGGLDQPQH
>TRBV10-3
AISEAEPEQF
>TRBV12-5
ASGPMGGGDLYYGYT
>TRBV5-1
ASSPSGTSLHNEQF
>TRBV20-1
SARQGNNSPLH
>TRBV6-2/TRBV6-3
ASSPGAGWSVGNQPQH
>TRBV9
ASSVGGSDDEQY
>TRBV19
ASSSRRGLYEQY
>TRBV6-1
ASTLDRTHYEQY
>TRBV6-6
ASSYSGPYNEQF
>TRBV20-1
SARPGQGANQETQY
>TRBV20-1
SATLLAAKETQY
>TRBV9
ASSAGGGFTDTQY
>TRBV30
AWSVSTGGWYGYT
>TRBV6-5
ASSYSQAGSTDTQY
>TRBV2
ASTPAEGYGYT
>TRBV28
ASRRAKSSYEQY
>TRBV4-1
ASSQWDAGQQNSPLH